The sequence of this TCR beta chain was determined in a study of a mutant IDH1 vaccine in newly diagnosed glioma. Clones were read by immunoSEQ multiplex PCR, and TCRdb kept only the in-frame ones, dropping some. This table holds tens of thousands of clones, around 86% found once. V lost 4 bases and J lost 9, with 12 bases in between. Germline loops: CDR1 MNHEY, CDR2 SVGAGI. The CDR3 covers 13 residues. About this clone itself: Antigen: not known.

Indicated time point: week 23, last vaccination. Every vaccination contained 300 ug of the mutant IDH1 20-mer peptide and was paired with topical imiquimod. The source was PBMCs, collected from a glioma patient whose treatment included an IDH1 peptide vaccine. The chain has TRBV6-5 and TRBJ2-2; no clear D gene. The sequence was obtained from a man aged 35 to 55 with glioma. The CDR3 region has the DNA TGTGCCAGCAGTTTCGACCGCGCAAGGGAGCTGTTTTTT. Protein product: CASSFDRARELFF.